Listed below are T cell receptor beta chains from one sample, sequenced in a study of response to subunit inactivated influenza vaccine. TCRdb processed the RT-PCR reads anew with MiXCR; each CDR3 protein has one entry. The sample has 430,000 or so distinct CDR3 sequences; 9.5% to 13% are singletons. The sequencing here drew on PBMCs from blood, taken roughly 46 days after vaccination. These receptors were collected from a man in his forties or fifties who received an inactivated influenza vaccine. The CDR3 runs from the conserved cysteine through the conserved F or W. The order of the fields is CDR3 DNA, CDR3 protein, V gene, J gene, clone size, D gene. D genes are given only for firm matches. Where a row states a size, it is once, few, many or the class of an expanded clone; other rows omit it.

CDR3nt: TGTGCCTGGAGTGTAATGGGGCCGGAGACCCAGTACTTC
CDR3aa: CAWSVMGPETQYF
v_gene: TRBV30
j_gene: TRBJ2-5
abundance: NA
d_gene: NA

CDR3nt: TGTGCCAGCAGCTTAGGGGCGGGGATAGGGTCACCCCTCCACTTT
CDR3aa: CASSLGAGIGSPLHF
v_gene: TRBV7-2
j_gene: TRBJ1-6
abundance: NA
d_gene: NA

CDR3nt: TGTGCCAGCAACCATGGTTGGGGGCAAGCCGGGGAGCTGTTTTTT
CDR3aa: CASNHGWGQAGELFF
v_gene: TRBV5-5
j_gene: TRBJ2-2
abundance: few
d_gene: NA

CDR3nt: TGTGCCAGCAGTTATGTGGGAGGAAACTACAATGAGCAGTTCTTC
CDR3aa: CASSYVGGNYNEQFF
v_gene: TRBV6-5
j_gene: TRBJ2-1
abundance: many
d_gene: NA

CDR3nt: TGTGCCAGCAGTTTTGGGCGGGGCCCAACTGAAGCTTTCTTT
CDR3aa: CASSFGRGPTEAFF
v_gene: TRBV12-3/TRBV12-4
j_gene: TRBJ1-1
abundance: many
d_gene: NA

CDR3nt: TGTGCCAGCAGTTACCCGGGTTGGACGGTGGCCTCTGGAAACACCATATATTTT
CDR3aa: CASSYPGWTVASGNTIYF
v_gene: TRBV6-2/TRBV6-3
j_gene: TRBJ1-3
abundance: NA
d_gene: NA

CDR3nt: TGTGCCAGCAGCCGCGCCGCGCTAAACTATGGCTACACCTTC
CDR3aa: CASSRAALNYGYTF
v_gene: TRBV7-9
j_gene: TRBJ1-2
abundance: many
d_gene: NA

CDR3nt: TGCAGCAGTGGACAGTTGAACACTGAAGCTTTCTTT
CDR3aa: CSSGQLNTEAFF
v_gene: TRBV29-1
j_gene: TRBJ1-1
abundance: once
d_gene: NA

CDR3nt: TGTGCCAGCAGTTGGATGGGCACTGAAGCTTTCTTT
CDR3aa: CASSWMGTEAFF
v_gene: TRBV7-9
j_gene: TRBJ1-1
abundance: few
d_gene: NA

CDR3nt: TGTGCCAGCAGTCCGACTGCCACCAATGAGCAGTTCTTC
CDR3aa: CASSPTATNEQFF
v_gene: TRBV12-3/TRBV12-4
j_gene: TRBJ2-1
abundance: many
d_gene: NA

CDR3nt: TGCGCCAGCAGCCAATCAACGGACCTAGCGGGAGCCTACGAGCAGTACTTC
CDR3aa: CASSQSTDLAGAYEQYF
v_gene: TRBV4-3
j_gene: TRBJ2-7
abundance: many
d_gene: TRBD2

CDR3nt: TGCGCCAGCAGCATACAGGGTCCCGGGGAGCTGTTTTTT
CDR3aa: CASSIQGPGELFF
v_gene: TRBV5-1
j_gene: TRBJ2-2
abundance: many
d_gene: NA

CDR3nt: TGTGCCAGCAGCTTACCCCATCGCCGGACAGGGAACGAAAAACTGTTTTTT
CDR3aa: CASSLPHRRTGNEKLFF
v_gene: TRBV11-3
j_gene: TRBJ1-4
abundance: NA
d_gene: TRBD1

CDR3nt: TGCGCCAGCAGCCAGCGCGGAAAACTGTTTTTT
CDR3aa: CASSQRGKLFF
v_gene: TRBV4-1
j_gene: TRBJ1-4
abundance: NA
d_gene: NA

CDR3nt: TGCGCCAGCAGTGAGTCGAGGTACGAGCAGTACTTC
CDR3aa: CASSESRYEQYF
v_gene: TRBV10-2
j_gene: TRBJ2-7
abundance: few
d_gene: NA

CDR3nt: TGTGCCAGCAGCATGCGACTAGCGGGGGACACAGATACGCAGTATTTT
CDR3aa: CASSMRLAGDTDTQYF
v_gene: TRBV5-5
j_gene: TRBJ2-3
abundance: few
d_gene: TRBD2

CDR3nt: TGTGCCAGCAGCTTAGAACTGGTAGAGACCCAGTACTTC
CDR3aa: CASSLELVETQYF
v_gene: TRBV7-2
j_gene: TRBJ2-5
abundance: NA
d_gene: NA

CDR3nt: TGCGCCAGCAGCCAAGATGGGGTAGATCGGAGGGGCCCGAGCTCCTACAATGAGCAGTTCTTC
CDR3aa: CASSQDGVDRRGPSSYNEQFF
v_gene: TRBV4-1
j_gene: TRBJ2-1
abundance: few
d_gene: NA

CDR3nt: TGTGCCAGCAGTTTATCCGCAGGGATGGAGACCCAGTACTTC
CDR3aa: CASSLSAGMETQYF
v_gene: TRBV28
j_gene: TRBJ2-5
abundance: many
d_gene: NA

CDR3nt: TGTGCCAGCAGCCAAGCTGCAGATACGCAGTATTTT
CDR3aa: CASSQAADTQYF
v_gene: TRBV14
j_gene: TRBJ2-3
abundance: NA
d_gene: NA

CDR3nt: TGTGCCAGCAGCTTTCGGCCCGGGACAGGGGATCAGCCCCAGCATTTT
CDR3aa: CASSFRPGTGDQPQHF
v_gene: TRBV5-6
j_gene: TRBJ1-5
abundance: NA
d_gene: TRBD1

CDR3nt: TGCGCCAGCAGCCCCGTGGCTAACACTGAAGCTTTCTTT
CDR3aa: CASSPVANTEAFF
v_gene: TRBV5-1
j_gene: TRBJ1-1
abundance: many
d_gene: NA

CDR3nt: TGTGCCAGCAAGGGGACTTTTAACACCGGGGAGCTGTTTTTT
CDR3aa: CASKGTFNTGELFF
v_gene: TRBV2
j_gene: TRBJ2-2
abundance: few
d_gene: NA

CDR3nt: TGCGCCAGCAGCTTGCCAGAACAGCGGGAGTCAGGCGAGCAGTACTTC
CDR3aa: CASSLPEQRESGEQYF
v_gene: TRBV5-1
j_gene: TRBJ2-7
abundance: few
d_gene: TRBD2

CDR3nt: TGTGCCAGCAGTTACACGCGACCCTGGGCCGGGGAGCTGTTTTTT
CDR3aa: CASSYTRPWAGELFF
v_gene: TRBV6-5
j_gene: TRBJ2-2
abundance: few
d_gene: NA

CDR3nt: TGTGCCAGCAGTGAATCGTGGGGCGAGCAGTACTTC
CDR3aa: CASSESWGEQYF
v_gene: TRBV2
j_gene: TRBJ2-7
abundance: NA
d_gene: NA

CDR3nt: TGTGCCAGCAGCCAAACAGGGGGCGAGCAGTACTTC
CDR3aa: CASSQTGGEQYF
v_gene: TRBV3-1
j_gene: TRBJ2-7
abundance: many
d_gene: TRBD1

CDR3nt: TGTGCCAGCAGCCCACAGGGGTCTATCGCTGAAGCTTTCTTT
CDR3aa: CASSPQGSIAEAFF
v_gene: TRBV7-9
j_gene: TRBJ1-1
abundance: NA
d_gene: TRBD1

CDR3nt: TGTGCCAGCAGCTTAAAAACCGAAGCTTTCTTT
CDR3aa: CASSLKTEAFF
v_gene: TRBV7-9
j_gene: TRBJ1-1
abundance: many
d_gene: NA

CDR3nt: TGTGCCAGCATCCTAGACCCTGGCGTCCAGCCCCAGCATTTT
CDR3aa: CASILDPGVQPQHF
v_gene: TRBV28
j_gene: TRBJ1-5
abundance: few
d_gene: NA

CDR3nt: TGTGCCAGCAGCCAAGAGGGGGGAACTAATGAAAAACTGTTTTTT
CDR3aa: CASSQEGGTNEKLFF
v_gene: TRBV4-2
j_gene: TRBJ1-4
abundance: NA
d_gene: NA

CDR3nt: TGTGCCAGCAGTAGGACAGGGGCGGCGGCTTCACCCCTCCACTTT
CDR3aa: CASSRTGAAASPLHF
v_gene: TRBV27
j_gene: TRBJ1-6
abundance: few
d_gene: TRBD1

CDR3nt: TGTGCCACCAGTGATGGTGGGGGGCCCGGGGAGCTGTTTTTT
CDR3aa: CATSDGGGPGELFF
v_gene: TRBV24-1
j_gene: TRBJ2-2
abundance: many
d_gene: NA

CDR3nt: TGCAGCGCCCCGGGGGTGGGGCTGGGATATGGCTACACCTTC
CDR3aa: CSAPGVGLGYGYTF
v_gene: TRBV20-1
j_gene: TRBJ1-2
abundance: NA
d_gene: NA

CDR3nt: TGTGCCAGCAGTCTGGGACCTGCCGGTCAGCCCCAGCATTTT
CDR3aa: CASSLGPAGQPQHF
v_gene: TRBV12-3/TRBV12-4
j_gene: TRBJ1-5
abundance: few
d_gene: NA

CDR3nt: TGTGCCAGCAGTTTCCAACACCCTAGCACAGATACGCAGTATTTT
CDR3aa: CASSFQHPSTDTQYF
v_gene: TRBV12-3/TRBV12-4
j_gene: TRBJ2-3
abundance: NA
d_gene: NA

CDR3nt: TGCGCCAGCAGCTTTTCATCCTTGGGGACAGATACGCAGTATTTT
CDR3aa: CASSFSSLGTDTQYF
v_gene: TRBV5-1
j_gene: TRBJ2-3
abundance: few
d_gene: NA

CDR3nt: TGCAGTGCTAGAGATCCGAGCGGGAGCCCCGACGAGCAGTACTTC
CDR3aa: CSARDPSGSPDEQYF
v_gene: TRBV20-1
j_gene: TRBJ2-7
abundance: NA
d_gene: TRBD2

CDR3nt: TGCGCCAGCAGCTTGGGACAGAACCAAGAGACCCAGTACTTC
CDR3aa: CASSLGQNQETQYF
v_gene: TRBV5-1
j_gene: TRBJ2-5
abundance: many
d_gene: NA

CDR3nt: TGTGCCAGCAGCTTAGCTGTTGGGGTCTCGCAGCATTTT
CDR3aa: CASSLAVGVSQHF
v_gene: TRBV7-8
j_gene: TRBJ1-5
abundance: NA
d_gene: NA

CDR3nt: TGCAGTGCTAGAGGACTAGCGGGTACAGCTAGGTCCTACAATGAGCAGTTCTTC
CDR3aa: CSARGLAGTARSYNEQFF
v_gene: TRBV20-1
j_gene: TRBJ2-1
abundance: many
d_gene: TRBD2

CDR3nt: TGTGCCAGCAGCCGCATCAGCGGGAGAACCTACAATGAGCACTTCTTC
CDR3aa: CASSRISGRTYNEHFF
v_gene: TRBV11-2
j_gene: TRBJ2-1
abundance: once
d_gene: TRBD2

CDR3nt: TGTGCCAGCAGTTCCGCCAGCGGGGGGGATCTCTACGAGCAGTACTTC
CDR3aa: CASSSASGGDLYEQYF
v_gene: TRBV28
j_gene: TRBJ2-7
abundance: few
d_gene: TRBD2

CDR3nt: TGTGCCAGCAGCTTAAGTGGCGATGCAGTTAGTGAGCAGTTCTTC
CDR3aa: CASSLSGDAVSEQFF
v_gene: TRBV7-3
j_gene: TRBJ2-1
abundance: many
d_gene: NA

CDR3nt: TGCGCCAGCAGCTTGTTGGGTGGAGGTGAGCAGTTCTTC
CDR3aa: CASSLLGGGEQFF
v_gene: TRBV5-1
j_gene: TRBJ2-1
abundance: NA
d_gene: NA

CDR3nt: TGTGCCAGCAGCTTAGAGGTTACTACCATCTACTTC
CDR3aa: CASSLEVTTIYF
v_gene: TRBV11-2
j_gene: TRBJ2-7
abundance: many
d_gene: NA

CDR3nt: TGTGCCAGCAGCCAGAAGGCTGGGACTTCAAACGCTGGCGACAATGAGCAGTTCTTC
CDR3aa: CASSQKAGTSNAGDNEQFF
v_gene: TRBV4-2
j_gene: TRBJ2-1
abundance: few
d_gene: NA

CDR3nt: TGCGCCAGCAGCCTAACCGGGACTAGCGGTTACGAGCAGTACTTC
CDR3aa: CASSLTGTSGYEQYF
v_gene: TRBV4-3
j_gene: TRBJ2-7
abundance: many
d_gene: TRBD2

CDR3nt: TGTGCCACCAGTGGGATCTCCTACAATGAGCAGTTCTTC
CDR3aa: CATSGISYNEQFF
v_gene: TRBV24-1
j_gene: TRBJ2-1
abundance: few
d_gene: NA

CDR3nt: TGTGCCAGCAGCCAACTAGCTGGTAACAATGAGCAGTTCTTC
CDR3aa: CASSQLAGNNEQFF
v_gene: TRBV12-3/TRBV12-4
j_gene: TRBJ2-1
abundance: many
d_gene: NA

CDR3nt: TGCGCCAGCAAGGTTGAAAGGGGGGGCGAGCAGTACTTC
CDR3aa: CASKVERGGEQYF
v_gene: TRBV5-1
j_gene: TRBJ2-7
abundance: many
d_gene: NA

CDR3nt: TGCAGTGCTAGTCCTGGTCTAGCGGGAGGACGGAACACCGGGGAGCTGTTTTTT
CDR3aa: CSASPGLAGGRNTGELFF
v_gene: TRBV20-1
j_gene: TRBJ2-2
abundance: many
d_gene: TRBD2

CDR3nt: TGCAGTGCCCCAATCCCAGGGGTATACGAGCAGTACTTC
CDR3aa: CSAPIPGVYEQYF
v_gene: TRBV20-1
j_gene: TRBJ2-7
abundance: many
d_gene: NA

CDR3nt: TGTGCCAGTAGTTCTAACATGAACACTGAAGCTTTCTTT
CDR3aa: CASSSNMNTEAFF
v_gene: TRBV19
j_gene: TRBJ1-1
abundance: few
d_gene: NA

CDR3nt: TGTGCCAGTGCAAGGGCCAACAATGAGCAGTTCTTC
CDR3aa: CASARANNEQFF
v_gene: TRBV2
j_gene: TRBJ2-1
abundance: many
d_gene: NA

CDR3nt: TGTGCCAGCAGCTCGGACGACAGGGTTCCAGCCTACGAGCAGTACTTC
CDR3aa: CASSSDDRVPAYEQYF
v_gene: TRBV7-9
j_gene: TRBJ2-7
abundance: few
d_gene: TRBD1

CDR3nt: TGCGCCAGCAGCTTGGTAGGGCGGGAGAGCCAGTTCTTC
CDR3aa: CASSLVGRESQFF
v_gene: TRBV5-1
j_gene: TRBJ2-1
abundance: many
d_gene: TRBD2

CDR3nt: TGTGCGATGTTGGACATATTCCAAGAGACCCAGTACTTC
CDR3aa: CAMLDIFQETQYF
v_gene: TRBV6-1
j_gene: TRBJ2-5
abundance: NA
d_gene: NA

CDR3nt: TGTGCCAGCAGTTTATCGGACAGGGGGCTTGGCTACACCTTC
CDR3aa: CASSLSDRGLGYTF
v_gene: TRBV28
j_gene: TRBJ1-2
abundance: NA
d_gene: TRBD1